Listed here is a single T cell receptor beta chain. The antigen is unknown. Expressed TCRB transcripts were sequenced after all isolated RNA was converted to cDNA. Each sample of naive, central memory or regulatory T cells had, on average, around 3.3 million reads. Assay: immunoSEQ multiplex PCR; the TCRdb copy retains only in-frame clones and omits some. The sample carries approximately 170,000 clones, 6.5% to 8.5% recorded once. This sample is drawn from a study of beta chain features in type 1 diabetes. Study outcomes and limitations: Diminished insertions and augmented deletions at VDJ junctions characterized type 1 diabetes patients. There was a moderate but significant shortening of TCRB CDR3s in all four CD4+ subsets of Type 1 diabetes patients. Still unanswered here is whether HLA type influences TCRB rearrangement.

CDR3 length: 15 residues. V lost 5 bases and J lost 3, with 16 bases in between. Germline V gene sequence: CDR1 MDHEN, CDR2 SYDVKM. This chain joins TRBV28 and TRBJ1-2; maybe TRBD1 (5 bases). Source material: central memory CD4+ T cells from blood. This sequence was found in a man between 18 and 35 years old with type 1 diabetes. The CDR3 nucleotides read TGTGCCAGCAGTCGAACGGGACTGATAGACTATGGCTACACCTTC. This codes for CASSRTGLIDYGYTF.